This T cell receptor beta chain was identified in a study of OX40 agonist ivuxolimab in advanced cancers. Points from the study as a whole: There was clonal expansion of CD4+ and CD8+ blood T cells by week 6 at 0.1 to 3.0 mg/kg.

The V end lost 5 bases, the J end lost 2 bases, and 13 bases lay between the germline ends. CDR1 is SGHVS, CDR2 FNYEAQ, per germline. The length of the CDR3 is 14 residues. Assay: immunoSEQ multiplex PCR; the TCRdb copy retains only in-frame clones and omits some. This sample has some 50,000 clones, with around 81% found just once. Remarks on this clone: Its cognate antigen is unknown.

The chain combines TRBV7-6 with TRBJ2-7; the D gene is possibly TRBD1 (6 bases). This clonotype was obtained from an adult with an advanced solid tumor such as melanoma, head and neck, liver or kidney cancer. Sequencing was performed on CD4+ or CD8+ T cells sorted from blood, taken in a trial of the OX40 agonist ivuxolimab. The CDR3 DNA is TGTGCCAGCAGCCCCTGGGACACCCCCTACGAGCAGTACTTC. Translating it yields CASSPWDTPYEQYF.